This is a list of T cell receptor beta chains from one sample in a study of CD8 T cells in ankylosing spondylitis. TCRdb reprocessed the 5' RACE reads via MiXCR and lists one record per CDR3 protein. The sample has over 700,000 distinct CDR3 sequences; around a fifth are singletons. The sequenced sample consisted of blood, either unsorted or a sorted T cell fraction (not recorded which). The source of these receptors is a male donor with ankylosing spondylitis. Each CDR3 is given with its conserved first and last residue. The order of the fields is V gene, J gene, clone size, CDR3 length, D gene, CDR3 DNA, CDR3 protein. The D gene is left open where the match is weak. Some rows mark clone size as missing; the rest say once, few, many or name a class of expanded clone.

v_call: TRBV4-1
j_call: TRBJ1-4
clone_size: few
cdr3_length: 13
d_call: .
cdr3_nt: TGCGCCAGCAGCCAAGTTGTGAGAGAAAAACTGTTTTTT
cdr3_aa: CASSQVVREKLFF

v_call: TRBV12-3/TRBV12-4
j_call: TRBJ1-6
clone_size: few
cdr3_length: 14
d_call: .
cdr3_nt: TGTGCCAGCAGTCCGGCAGGGCTGAGTTCACCCCTCCACTTT
cdr3_aa: CASSPAGLSSPLHF

v_call: TRBV12-3/TRBV12-4
j_call: TRBJ2-5
clone_size: many
cdr3_length: 12
d_call: .
cdr3_nt: TGTGCCAGCAGCCCAACCCAAGAGACCCAGTACTTC
cdr3_aa: CASSPTQETQYF

v_call: TRBV5-1
j_call: TRBJ2-2
clone_size: few
cdr3_length: 16
d_call: TRBD2
cdr3_nt: TGCGCCAGCAGTCGACTAGCGGGAGTTGGCACCGGGGAGCTGTTTTTT
cdr3_aa: CASSRLAGVGTGELFF

v_call: TRBV10-2
j_call: TRBJ2-2
clone_size: .
cdr3_length: 15
d_call: .
cdr3_nt: TGCGCCAGCACCGACGAGGGGATGCACACCGGGGAGCTGTTTTTT
cdr3_aa: CASTDEGMHTGELFF

v_call: TRBV28
j_call: TRBJ2-1
clone_size: many
cdr3_length: 17
d_call: TRBD2
cdr3_nt: TGTGCCAGCAGTGGAGGACTAGCGGGAGACTTTAGGAATGAGCAGTTCTTC
cdr3_aa: CASSGGLAGDFRNEQFF

v_call: TRBV12-3/TRBV12-4
j_call: TRBJ1-2
clone_size: few
cdr3_length: 13
d_call: .
cdr3_nt: TGTGCCAGCAGTGCCGTATCCGTATATGGCTACACCTTC
cdr3_aa: CASSAVSVYGYTF

v_call: TRBV20-1
j_call: TRBJ2-1
clone_size: .
cdr3_length: 17
d_call: .
cdr3_nt: TGCAGTGCTAGATCCTCCAGCGGCACTCTCTCCTACAATGAGCAGTTCTTC
cdr3_aa: CSARSSSGTLSYNEQFF

v_call: TRBV28
j_call: TRBJ2-7
clone_size: few
cdr3_length: 16
d_call: .
cdr3_nt: TGTGCCAGCAGTTCTCCCTTGGACAGACTATCCTACGAGCAGTACTTC
cdr3_aa: CASSSPLDRLSYEQYF

v_call: TRBV5-5
j_call: TRBJ2-3
clone_size: .
cdr3_length: 14
d_call: TRBD2
cdr3_nt: TGTGCCAGCAGCTATGGGACTAGTCTGGATACGCAGTATTTT
cdr3_aa: CASSYGTSLDTQYF

v_call: TRBV7-2
j_call: TRBJ2-7
clone_size: few
cdr3_length: 15
d_call: TRBD2
cdr3_nt: TGTGCCAGCAGCTTAACTCCTAGCGGGGCCTACGAGCAGTACTTC
cdr3_aa: CASSLTPSGAYEQYF

v_call: TRBV4-1
j_call: TRBJ2-1
clone_size: .
cdr3_length: 17
d_call: TRBD1
cdr3_nt: TGCGCCAGCAGCCAAGTCTCCGGGACAGGGGGTTACAATGAGCAGTTCTTC
cdr3_aa: CASSQVSGTGGYNEQFF

v_call: TRBV6-2/TRBV6-3
j_call: TRBJ2-1
clone_size: few
cdr3_length: 13
d_call: TRBD1
cdr3_nt: TGTGCCAGCAGTTTACAGGGGCTGGGTGAGCAGTTCTTC
cdr3_aa: CASSLQGLGEQFF

v_call: TRBV9
j_call: TRBJ2-5
clone_size: few
cdr3_length: 14
d_call: TRBD2
cdr3_nt: TGTGCCAGCAGCCCGCGACTAGCGCTGGAGACCCAGTACTTC
cdr3_aa: CASSPRLALETQYF

v_call: TRBV24-1
j_call: TRBJ2-3
clone_size: .
cdr3_length: 15
d_call: .
cdr3_nt: TGTGCCACCAGCGGATCGGACATCCGCACAGATACGCAGTATTTT
cdr3_aa: CATSGSDIRTDTQYF

v_call: TRBV4-1
j_call: TRBJ2-7
clone_size: .
cdr3_length: 18
d_call: .
cdr3_nt: TGCGCCAGCAGCCAAGAAAGGGGCACATGGGGCGCATCCTACGAGCAGTACTTC
cdr3_aa: CASSQERGTWGASYEQYF

v_call: TRBV20-1
j_call: TRBJ2-1
clone_size: .
cdr3_length: 14
d_call: .
cdr3_nt: TGCAGTGCTAACGGCTACGTCTCCTACAATGAGCAGTTCTTC
cdr3_aa: CSANGYVSYNEQFF

v_call: TRBV20-1
j_call: TRBJ1-2
clone_size: few
cdr3_length: 14
d_call: TRBD1
cdr3_nt: TGCAGTGCTAGTTCAGGGGGCGCGTCCTATGGCTACACCTTC
cdr3_aa: CSASSGGASYGYTF

v_call: TRBV5-1
j_call: TRBJ2-3
clone_size: .
cdr3_length: 16
d_call: TRBD2
cdr3_nt: TGCGCCAGCAGCTTGAGGTCCAGCGGGGGGACAGATACGCAGTATTTT
cdr3_aa: CASSLRSSGGTDTQYF

v_call: TRBV10-3
j_call: TRBJ2-7
clone_size: many
cdr3_length: 11
d_call: TRBD2
cdr3_nt: TGTGCCATCAGTGCGGGGGGCGAGCAGTACTTC
cdr3_aa: CAISAGGEQYF

v_call: TRBV6-1
j_call: TRBJ1-1
clone_size: many
cdr3_length: 14
d_call: .
cdr3_nt: TGTGCCAGCAGTCCAACGACAGCGAACACTGAAGCTTTCTTT
cdr3_aa: CASSPTTANTEAFF

v_call: TRBV19
j_call: TRBJ2-2
clone_size: .
cdr3_length: 15
d_call: .
cdr3_nt: TGTGCCAGTAGTATTTCCTTTCTTCGAGCCGGGGAGCTGTTTTTT
cdr3_aa: CASSISFLRAGELFF

v_call: TRBV29-1
j_call: TRBJ2-5
clone_size: few
cdr3_length: 15
d_call: .
cdr3_nt: TGCAGCGTCCCACCAGGACAACTCGGTGGGGAGACCCAGTACTTC
cdr3_aa: CSVPPGQLGGETQYF

v_call: TRBV20-1
j_call: TRBJ2-3
clone_size: few
cdr3_length: 13
d_call: .
cdr3_nt: TGCAGTGCAAGTGCAGGGTACACAGATACGCAGTATTTT
cdr3_aa: CSASAGYTDTQYF

v_call: TRBV12-3/TRBV12-4
j_call: TRBJ2-3
clone_size: few
cdr3_length: 16
d_call: TRBD2
cdr3_nt: TGTGCCAGCAGTCGTGGACTAGCGGGAAACCAAGCCCCTCACATCTTT
cdr3_aa: CASSRGLAGNQAPHIF

v_call: TRBV18
j_call: TRBJ1-1
clone_size: .
cdr3_length: 14
d_call: TRBD1
cdr3_nt: TGTGCCAGCTCGCGGGACAGGGATAACACTGAAGCTTTCTTT
cdr3_aa: CASSRDRDNTEAFF

v_call: TRBV7-6
j_call: TRBJ1-6
clone_size: many
cdr3_length: 12
d_call: .
cdr3_nt: TGTGCCAGCAGCGGTAGTAATTCACCCCTCCACTTT
cdr3_aa: CASSGSNSPLHF

v_call: TRBV2
j_call: TRBJ2-3
clone_size: few
cdr3_length: 15
d_call: .
cdr3_nt: TGTGCCAGCAGTGCGATTAGCAAAAGCACAGATACGCAGTATTTT
cdr3_aa: CASSAISKSTDTQYF

v_call: TRBV2
j_call: TRBJ2-1
clone_size: .
cdr3_length: 15
d_call: TRBD1
cdr3_nt: TGTGCCAGCAGTGAAGCAAGGGACAGGGACTATGAGCAGTTCTTC
cdr3_aa: CASSEARDRDYEQFF

v_call: TRBV5-4
j_call: TRBJ1-1
clone_size: once
cdr3_length: 14
d_call: TRBD1
cdr3_nt: TGTGCCAGCAGACCGGGACAGGAGAACACTGAAGCTTTCTTT
cdr3_aa: CASRPGQENTEAFF

v_call: TRBV6-1
j_call: TRBJ2-1
clone_size: few
cdr3_length: 15
d_call: TRBD1
cdr3_nt: TGTGCCAGCAGTCCGGGGACAGGGTTCTCCTATGAGCAGTTCTTC
cdr3_aa: CASSPGTGFSYEQFF

v_call: TRBV6-5
j_call: TRBJ1-5
clone_size: few
cdr3_length: 14
d_call: TRBD1
cdr3_nt: TGTGCCAGCAGTTCAGGGGGCCAAAATCAGCCCCAGCATTTT
cdr3_aa: CASSSGGQNQPQHF

v_call: TRBV2
j_call: TRBJ1-5
clone_size: few
cdr3_length: 13
d_call: .
cdr3_nt: TGTGCCAGCAGTGAAGATGCAGATCAGCCCCAGCATTTT
cdr3_aa: CASSEDADQPQHF

v_call: TRBV7-7
j_call: TRBJ2-1
clone_size: many
cdr3_length: 13
d_call: .
cdr3_nt: TGTGCCAGCTCCCCTGGGGTGGGCAATGAGCAGTTCTTC
cdr3_aa: CASSPGVGNEQFF

v_call: TRBV27
j_call: TRBJ1-1
clone_size: .
cdr3_length: 13
d_call: .
cdr3_nt: TGTGCCAGCAGTTACCGACGGAACACTGAAGCTTTCTTT
cdr3_aa: CASSYRRNTEAFF

v_call: TRBV5-1
j_call: TRBJ2-1
clone_size: few
cdr3_length: 15
d_call: .
cdr3_nt: TGCGCCAGCAGCTTTGGCCTCTACCCCTACAATGAGCAGTTCTTC
cdr3_aa: CASSFGLYPYNEQFF

v_call: TRBV7-2
j_call: TRBJ2-1
clone_size: few
cdr3_length: 16
d_call: TRBD2
cdr3_nt: TGTGCCAGCAGCCCTACCGTAGCGGGAGGGCCGGGAGAGCAGTTCTTC
cdr3_aa: CASSPTVAGGPGEQFF

v_call: TRBV12-3/TRBV12-4
j_call: TRBJ2-3
clone_size: few
cdr3_length: 17
d_call: .
cdr3_nt: TGTGCCAGCAGTCCTCGGGGCCGCGGGGACGGCACAGATACGCAGTATTTT
cdr3_aa: CASSPRGRGDGTDTQYF

v_call: TRBV7-9
j_call: TRBJ2-3
clone_size: .
cdr3_length: 16
d_call: .
cdr3_nt: TGTGCCAGCAGCTCCCCTTTCGGGGGTGGCACAGATACGCAGTATTTT
cdr3_aa: CASSSPFGGGTDTQYF

v_call: TRBV20-1
j_call: TRBJ2-2
clone_size: few
cdr3_length: 14
d_call: .
cdr3_nt: TGCAGTGCGCCCCGGGCCCTGAACACCGGGGAGCTGTTTTTT
cdr3_aa: CSAPRALNTGELFF

v_call: TRBV29-1
j_call: TRBJ2-5
clone_size: .
cdr3_length: 16
d_call: TRBD2
cdr3_nt: TGCAGCGCACCTGACTGGGGCGGGGGGGCCGGTGAGACCCAGTACTTC
cdr3_aa: CSAPDWGGGAGETQYF

v_call: TRBV6-4
j_call: TRBJ2-1
clone_size: .
cdr3_length: 13
d_call: .
cdr3_nt: TGTGCCAGCAGTACAAACAGTAACAATGAGCAGTTCTTC
cdr3_aa: CASSTNSNNEQFF

v_call: TRBV11-3
j_call: TRBJ2-2
clone_size: .
cdr3_length: 13
d_call: .
cdr3_nt: TGTGCCAGCAAGCCCGGCGGAACCGGGGAGCTGTTTTTT
cdr3_aa: CASKPGGTGELFF

v_call: TRBV9
j_call: TRBJ2-7
clone_size: few
cdr3_length: 17
d_call: TRBD1
cdr3_nt: TGTGCCAGCAGCGATCATACCGGGACAGGGGGCGGCTACGAGCAGTACTTC
cdr3_aa: CASSDHTGTGGGYEQYF

v_call: TRBV4-2
j_call: TRBJ2-7
clone_size: few
cdr3_length: 16
d_call: TRBD1
cdr3_nt: TGTGCCAGCAGCCAAGAGGGAACAGGGGCTTCTTACGAGCAGTACTTC
cdr3_aa: CASSQEGTGASYEQYF

v_call: TRBV5-8
j_call: TRBJ2-1
clone_size: few
cdr3_length: 12
d_call: .
cdr3_nt: TGTGCCAGCAGCTTGGTTTCTGGGCAGCAGTTCTTC
cdr3_aa: CASSLVSGQQFF

v_call: TRBV20-1
j_call: TRBJ1-5
clone_size: many
cdr3_length: 13
d_call: .
cdr3_nt: TGCAGTGCTCCCGCTGACGGCCATCAGCCCCAGCATTTT
cdr3_aa: CSAPADGHQPQHF

v_call: TRBV27
j_call: TRBJ2-3
clone_size: few
cdr3_length: 11
d_call: .
cdr3_nt: TGTGCCAGCAGCAGTCCCGTTACGCAGTATTTT
cdr3_aa: CASSSPVTQYF

v_call: TRBV7-2
j_call: TRBJ1-2
clone_size: few
cdr3_length: 15
d_call: .
cdr3_nt: TGTGCCAGCAGCTTAGACGGCTACGGGAACTATGGCTACACCTTC
cdr3_aa: CASSLDGYGNYGYTF

v_call: TRBV18
j_call: TRBJ1-2
clone_size: .
cdr3_length: 16
d_call: TRBD1
cdr3_nt: TGTGCCAGCTCACGCTCCGGGACAGCAGCTAACTATGGCTACACCTTC
cdr3_aa: CASSRSGTAANYGYTF